The clone carrying this T cell receptor (beta chain) was observed at least ten times. What it binds is not known. One entry per CDR3 protein results from TCRdb running MiXCR on the 5' RACE reads. The repertoire consists of about 510,000 distinct CDR3 sequences, with 21% occurring once and the leading ten covering approximately 15%. This sample was taken from a study of T cells after yellow fever vaccination. General study results and limits: Post-booster repertoires contained most primary-vaccination clones again (about 95% CD4, over 70% CD8).

The germline gives CDR1 SGHVS, CDR2 FNYEAQ. V shed 1 base and J shed 0 bases, with 6 bases lying between them. The CDR3 totals 14 residues. J is TRBJ1-1 and V is TRBV7-6; no clear D gene. The sample here was PBMCs, taken about 21 days after the first yellow fever vaccination. This sequence was found in a man between 18 and 29 years old who received the YFV17D yellow fever vaccine. CDR3 loop: CASSLEGLNTEAFF. The CDR3 region has the DNA TGTGCCAGCAGCTTAGAAGGTTTGAACACTGAAGCTTTCTTT.